Detailed here is one T cell receptor beta chain. This clonotype was seen many times. The antigen it recognizes is unknown. Per-nucleotide qualities are absent, and no much larger clonotype sits a single base away. The source of the sample is a study of regulatory T cells in long-lasting Graves disease (dated by TCRdb to about 2021). About the full investigation: In the newly diagnosed Graves' disease group, patients had been taking antithyroid drugs for less than 3 months. The study was registered as a clinical trial and conducted in China. A total of around 35 samples underwent TCR sequencing: around 13 from persistent and some 20 from newly diagnosed Graves' disease patients. Persistent Graves' disease patients were compared with newly diagnosed Graves' disease patients by peripheral blood TCR sequencing and RNA sequencing. General findings and caveats noted by the study authors: Peripheral blood alone was examined, since thyroid tissue, which constituted the primary lesion, could not be accessed. Persistent disease showed preferential use of TRBV28, TRBJ1-2 and TRBJ2-5, whereas newly diagnosed disease favored TRBV20-1 and TRBJ2-1. A larger number of public clonotypes was shared among persistent patients (fewer than 3,000) than among newly diagnosed patients (about 990). Sequencing and analysis were limited to the TCR beta chain. As a limitation, the authors acknowledged that the small sample size may reduce accuracy. Lower TCR Shannon entropy and fewer highly expanded clones were observed in persistent Graves' disease patients than in newly diagnosed patients, which suggested clonal expansion.

This specimen's time point label, interpreted: newly diagnosed GD, antithyroid drugs for less than 3 months. RNA was extracted from PBMCs in TRIzol for both TCR sequencing and RNA sequencing. The diagnosis of Graves' disease followed American Thyroid Association guidelines. Patients were recruited from an endocrinology department in Xi'an, China. From each patient, 8 to 10 milliliters of peripheral blood was collected into an EDTA anticoagulant tube. Ficoll Paque Plus density gradient separation was used to isolate PBMCs, and no additional T cell sorting was done. An Agilent 2100 Bioanalyzer and agarose gel were used to assess RNA quality, and a NanoDrop 2000 was used to measure RNA concentration. CDR1 and CDR2, looked up from the germline V gene, are LGHNT and FRNRAP. Counted from cysteine to phenylalanine, this CDR3 has 14 amino acids. Only the CDR3 portion is preserved as DNA: 42 bases, with reading frame beginning at the first base. V was cut back by 1 base and J by 2 bases, leaving a gap of 7 bases between them.

Libraries were built with multiplex PCR. Sequencing instrument: Illumina HiSeq 4000. CDR3 regions were amplified by Arm-PCR with iRepertoire HTBI primers to construct TCR beta libraries. PCR products were gel purified before sequencing. Concerning the study's data processing: Across samples, 60 to 80 TRBV and 14 TRBJ segments were identified and used for gene usage analysis of CDR3 amino acid clonotypes. Filtered high-quality paired reads were merged into contigs using COPE and FqMerger. BLAST was used to align contigs to IMGT TRBV, TRBD and TRBJ reference genes, with CDR3 defined following IMGT. Clonotypes above 0.1% frequency were classified as highly expanded clones. Repertoire diversity was measured by Shannon entropy, and V-J evenness by the Gini coefficient. Clonotypes shared by more than one individual were considered public. Clones were called with MiXCR by TCRdb after fastp trimmed the public reads at Q25, and only in-frame beta chains were retained. Duplicate CDR3 protein sequences are folded into a single record with the most common DNA and genes. The V and J calls and clone size come from TCRdb's table, not from the authors' own analysis. Counted in this sample were a few hundred thousand distinct CDR3 sequences; 12% of them appeared once. Approximately 17% of the sample belongs to the ten largest clones.

These data also featured in a second study, about T cells in Graves' hyperthyroidism and ophthalmopathy. The other study reports the following: Stable Graves' hyperthyroidism was defined as the absence of progression to ophthalmopathy over 18 months of follow-up. Hyperthyroidism patients were newly diagnosed, had a disease duration of under 2 months, and were aged 18 to 65 years. Any patient with an uncontrolled infection, another autoimmune disease, pregnancy or lactation was excluded. Clinical symptoms, serum thyroxine and TRAb, thyroid ultrasound, and orbital computed tomography formed the basis for the diagnoses. For the first round of RT-PCR on the TCR CDR3, the HTBI primer set was used together with the Qiagen OneStep RT-PCR kit. Blood samples also contained most of the expanded thyroid clonotypes (frequency above 0.001), which suggests that blood repertoires may reflect thyroid immune responses. A 13 V-J signature model separated ophthalmopathy from stable hyperthyroidism, with approximately 87% sensitivity and about 81% specificity in cross-validation and 80%/75% in testing. During validation, the model predicted progression to ophthalmopathy a median of about 6.5 months ahead of onset, with 60% to 71% sensitivity and about 72% specificity. TCR V-J signatures able to tell the groups apart were searched for in a discovery cohort of approximately 95 patients, of whom around 42 had Graves' ophthalmopathy and about 60 had stable Graves' hyperthyroidism. Prospective prediction of ophthalmopathy was tested in an independent validation cohort of 18 to 20 hyperthyroidism patients and 15 to 17 patients who later progressed to ophthalmopathy. For training and testing, the roughly 93 patients in the discovery cohort were randomly divided in a 7:3 ratio. Thyroid tissue and blood T-cell repertoires from about 6 Graves' hyperthyroidism patients were also compared in the study. Following sampling, methimazole starting at 30 mg daily was given to hyperthyroidism patients, and high-dose intravenous methylprednisolone was given to ophthalmopathy patients. Libraries were constructed in a second round of multiplex PCR, after which size selection and purification were carried out. Sequencing of the libraries was done on an Illumina HiSeq2000 using paired-end 100 bp reads. Raw data were processed with SOAPnuke, discarding reads with adapters, uncalled bases, mean Phred below 15, or no exact constant-primer or identifier match. High-quality paired reads were merged using COPE v1.2.5, and each unique nucleotide sequence was defined as a clonotype. MiTCR v1.1 was used to align the clonotypes against IMGT TRBV, TRBD and TRBJ reference segments. The analysis was restricted to V-J combinations with a frequency above 0.0001, which together covered around 99% of the repertoires. A TCS score was defined as the ratio of F50 (clonal expansion) to E x V (chaos), with BLOSUM62-based TCRdist applied between CDR3 peptides within each V-J. Welch's t-statistics and random forest reduced around 510 V-J features to 13, which were used in a naive Bayes classifier (R e1071). No statistical method was used to set the sample size in advance, and investigators knew the group allocation. The paper reports TCR Vbeta CDR3 sequencing of 135 peripheral blood samples: approximately 43 ophthalmopathy, fewer than 80 hyperthyroidism and around 17 progressor patients.

The sample in question was peripheral blood mononuclear cells (PBMCs), obtained at new diagnosis, from a patient treated with antithyroid drugs. The chain links TRBV12-5 with TRBJ2-3, and possibly TRBD1, on 5 matching bases. The TCR originated in a woman younger than 30 with Graves disease. Donor details come from another sample of the same person, matched by shared clones. Here is the DNA: TGTGCTAGTGGTTTGGGACAGTACACAGATACGCAGTATTTT. The encoded protein is CASGLGQYTDTQYF.